These 13 T cell receptor beta chains were sequenced from one sample in a study of OX40 agonist ivuxolimab in advanced cancers. Method: immunoSEQ multiplex PCR; TCRdb's copy keeps in-frame clones and lacks some. The sample lists 75,000 to 100,000 clones, 85% to 95% seen once, with 0.69% in the top ten. The sample in question was CD4+ or CD8+ T cells sorted from blood, obtained in a trial of the OX40 agonist ivuxolimab. These receptor sequences come from an adult with an advanced solid tumor such as melanoma, head and neck, liver or kidney cancer.

The rearrangement uses TRBV11-1 and TRBJ2-7, with 10 nucleotides matching TRBD1. The CDR3 is 13 residues long. V lost 4 bases, J lost 4 bases, and 1 base stayed unmatched. Germline CDR1 SGHAT, CDR2 FQDESV (reference sequence). For the CDR3, the DNA is TGTGCCAGCAGCTGGGACAGGGGATACGAGCAGTACTTC. Amino acids: CASSWDRGYEQYF.

Comments on this clone: Other DNA sequences from this sample encode an identical CDR3 as well. The V call is TRBV7-2, the J call TRBJ2-7; TRBD2 aligns across 7 bases. CDR1 and CDR2 from the germline V gene are SGHTA and FQGNSA. This CDR3 comprises 15 residues. After removal of 1 base from V and 2 bases from J, the junction contained 5 bases not matched to a gene. The CDR3 bases are TGTGCCAGCAGCTTAGGACTTGCGGGGGCCTACGAGCAGTACTTC. As protein: CASSLGLAGAYEQYF.

This chain joins TRBV2 and TRBJ1-1; unclear D gene. Trimming cost V 5 bases and J 1 base, with 8 bases left between them. Germline-derived CDR1 and CDR2 are SNHLY and FYNNEI. The CDR3 has 13 amino acids. CDR3 nucleotides: TGTGCCAGCAGTTCTCAACAGAACACTGAAGCTTTCTTT. Translation gives CASSSQQNTEAFF.

The genes are TRBV7-9 and TRBJ2-7, with D possibly matching TRBD1 (6 bases). In germline, CDR1 is SEHNR, CDR2 FQNEAQ (reference sequence). Trimming took off 5 bases at V and 7 bases at J, with 12 bases between the two ends. CDR3 length: 12 residues. The CDR3: CASSPQRGEQYF. The DNA for the CDR3 is TGTGCCAGCAGCCCCCAGAGGGGGGAGCAGTACTTC.

In regard to this clone: One junction end does not reproduce the germline sequence, and a read error may be involved. Other nucleotide sequences in the sample specify the same CDR3. V is TRBV4-2 and J is TRBJ2-5; possible D gene TRBD2, 6 bases. There are 13 residues in the CDR3. Germline V gives CDR1 LGHNA, CDR2 YNFKEQ. CDR3 sequence (DNA): TGTGCTAGCAGCCCGGGGGATAGAGAGACCCAGTACTTC. This encodes CASSPGDRETQYF.

V gene TRBV7-9 combines with J gene TRBJ2-5; D is tentatively TRBD1 or TRBD2 (6 bases each). The CDR3 extends over 15 amino acids. The V gene lost 5 bases and the J gene lost 4 bases, with 17 bases spanning the gap. Germline V gene lookup returns CDR1 SEHNR and CDR2 FQNEAQ (reference sequence). CDR3 protein: CASSLGVGGGETQYF. In DNA form, the CDR3 reads TGTGCCAGCAGCCTCGGAGTCGGGGGCGGAGAGACCCAGTACTTC.

This chain joins TRBV6-6 and TRBJ2-5; D perhaps matches TRBD1 (8 bases). Deletions cut 6 bases from V and 4 bases from J, with 18 bases between. The CDR3 extends over 15 amino acids. Germline values: CDR1 MNHNY, CDR2 SVGAGI (reference sequence). The CDR3 region is CASRSLTGGVETQYF. The CDR3 coding sequence is TGTGCCAGCAGGAGCTTAACAGGGGGGGTAGAGACCCAGTACTTC.

V and J are TRBV5-1 and TRBJ1-2, with D uncertain. CDR3 size: 15 residues. With 0 bases removed from V and 3 bases from J, the gap between germline ends came to 12 bases. Looked up from germline, CDR1 is SGHRS and CDR2 is YFSETQ. The CDR3 here is CASSLGAVNHYGYTF. CDR3 bases: TGCGCCAGCAGCTTGGGGGCGGTTAACCACTATGGCTACACCTTC. The variable domain in full, completed from reference TRBV5-1 and TRBJ1-2, reads KAGVTQTPRYLIKTRGQQVTLSCSPISGHRSVSWYQQTPGQGLQFLFEYFSETQRNKGNFPGRFSGRQFSNSRSEMNVSTLELGDSALYLCASSLGAVNHYGYTFGSGTRLTVV.

This clone has a handful of counts. The rearrangement uses TRBV7-9 and TRBJ1-1; no clear D. The CDR3 sequence is 12 residues long. V lost 1 base to trimming and J lost 3 bases, with 3 bases between them. Germline V gene data show CDR1 as SEHNR and CDR2 as FQNEAQ (reference sequence). The CDR3 sequence is CASSLEYTEAFF. CDR3 DNA sequence: TGTGCCAGCAGCTTAGAATACACTGAAGCTTTCTTT.

The gene calls are TRBV9 and TRBJ2-7; 9 bases fit TRBD1. Germline V CDR1 and CDR2: SGDLS, YYNGEE. The junction had 6 bases not matched to a gene; V was cut back by 4 bases and J by 4 bases. This CDR3 has 14 amino acids. The CDR3 DNA is TGTGCCAGCAGCCGGGGACAGGGTGGTTACGAGCAGTACTTC. Residues: CASSRGQGGYEQYF.

The chain recombines TRBV5-4 with TRBJ2-4, with D possibly being TRBD2 (5 bases). V was pared by 1 base and J by 2 bases, with 7 bases between. Germline CDR1 and CDR2: SGHNT and YYREEE (reference sequence). The CDR3 has 14 amino acids. The CDR3 sequence is CASSLYGTKNIQYF. The CDR3 DNA reads TGTGCCAGCAGCTTGTACGGGACCAAAAACATTCAGTACTTC.

The CDR3 DNA follows: TGTGCCAGCACAGATGGGAGGCCACCAGACAATGAGCAGTTCTTC. Translating it yields CASTDGRPPDNEQFF. This chain connects TRBV19 to TRBJ2-1, with D possibly TRBD2 on 6 matching bases. Germline CDR1 reads LNHDA; CDR2 reads SQIVND (reference sequence). V dropped 9 bases and J dropped 5 bases, with 20 bases sitting between them. The CDR3 length is 15 residues.

Only a few counts were recorded for this clone. The CDR3 loop reads CASSVDRRTEAFF. The CDR3 nucleotides read TGTGCCAGCAGCGTAGATAGGCGCACTGAAGCTTTCTTT. The chain couples TRBV9 to TRBJ1-1; D is unclear. Germline CDR1 reads SGDLS; CDR2 reads YYNGEE. The CDR3 totals 13 residues. Trimming shortened V by 0 bases and J by 4 bases, and 7 bases separated the two germline ends.